These 10 T cell receptor beta chains came from one sample sequenced in a study of blood T cell repertoires in COVID-19. Assay used: immunoSEQ multiplex PCR; TCRdb lists only in-frame clones, some missing. The sample contains hundreds of thousands of clones, approximately 80% of which appear only once. The sequenced sample was peripheral blood. These receptors all come from a woman older than 75 with active or convalescent COVID-19.

V and J are TRBV24-1 and TRBJ1-3; 8 bases are a match to TRBD1. The germline V gene encodes CDR1 KGHDR and CDR2 SFDVKD. V lost 1 base to trimming and J lost 2 bases; unmatched junction nucleotides: 6. The CDR3 sequence is 17 residues long. This CDR3 is CATSDFLGGQAGNTIYF. The CDR3 DNA sequence: TGTGCCACCAGTGATTTCTTGGGGGGACAGGCTGGAAACACCATATATTTT.

This clone was counted only a few times. The genes are TRBV5-1 and TRBJ1-6, with a possible D match to TRBD1 (5 bases). V was cut by 4 bases and J by 10 bases, with 12 bases left in between. The CDR3 loop spans 13 amino acids. The germline V gene encodes CDR1 SGHRS and CDR2 YFSETQ. This CDR3 is CASSDRQGSPLHF. CDR3 DNA: TGCGCCAGCAGCGACAGACAAGGATCACCCCTCCACTTT.

The chain uses TRBV6-6 and TRBJ2-7, with TRBD2 identical over 12 bases. Germline assignment: CDR1 MNHNY and CDR2 SVGAGI (reference sequence). After removal of 0 bases from V and 13 bases from J, the junction contained 7 bases not matched to a gene. The CDR3 runs to 14 residues. CDR3 sequence (DNA): TGTGCCAGCAGTTACTCCGGACTAGCGGGGACGATATACTTC. Protein sequence: CASSYSGLAGTIYF.

The chain links TRBV20-1 to TRBJ2-5; 10 nucleotides agree with TRBD2. The CDR3 runs to 15 residues. The V gene end was trimmed by 3 bases and the J gene end by 4 bases; junction bases not matched to a gene: 8. CDR1 and CDR2 (germline): DFQATT, SNEGSKA (reference sequence). CDR3: CSASRLAGAGETQYF. The CDR3, as DNA: TGCAGTGCTAGTCGGCTAGCGGGGGCCGGAGAGACCCAGTACTTC.

V usage is TRBV30 and J usage is TRBJ2-7; possibly TRBD2 for D (6 bases). Germline CDR1 GTSNPN, CDR2 SVGIG (reference sequence). V lost 2 bases and J lost 4, with 9 bases in between. CDR3 length: 12 residues. Here the CDR3 reads CAWSSGGYEQYF. The DNA of the CDR3 is TGTGCCTGGAGTAGTGGAGGGTACGAGCAGTACTTC.

A single count supports this clone. The CDR3 loop reads CASGAPSGVQETQYF. In DNA, the CDR3 is TGTGCCAGTGGCGCCCCCAGCGGAGTCCAAGAGACCCAGTACTTC. This sequence joins TRBV5-3 and TRBJ2-5, with D possibly being TRBD2 (5 bases). TRBV5-3 is flagged as an ORF with uncertain function. The CDR3 is made up of 15 amino acids. Between the trimmed V and J ends, which lost 8 bases and 1 base, there was a span of 18 bases.

The chain joins TRBV24-1 to TRBJ2-7, with 11 bases fitting TRBD1. The CDR3 has 16 residues. CDR1 is KGHDR and CDR2 is SFDVKD in the germline V gene. The ends lost 3 bases at V and 5 bases at J; junction bases unmatched: 8. The CDR3 DNA reads as TGTGCCACCAGTGATCGCGGGACAGGGGGTGGAGACGAGCAGTACTTC. Protein: CATSDRGTGGGDEQYF.

The rearrangement links TRBV30 to TRBJ2-2, with D perhaps TRBD1 (5 bases). This CDR3 comprises 13 residues. Trimming cost V 5 bases and J 6 bases, with 13 bases left between them. CDR1 GTSNPN and CDR2 SVGIG come from the germline V gene (reference sequence). CDR3: CAWQKGRPGELFF. The DNA of the CDR3 is TGTGCCTGGCAAAAGGGGCGCCCCGGGGAGCTGTTTTTT.

This clone was recorded only once. V and J are TRBV20-1 and TRBJ1-1; TRBD1 aligns across 7 bases. The V gene end was trimmed by 5 bases and the J gene end by 0 bases; junction bases not matched to a gene: 12. There are 16 residues in the CDR3. Germline V gene data show CDR1 as DFQATT and CDR2 as SNEGSKA (reference sequence). The CDR3 loop is CSARAGTVLMNTEAFF. The CDR3 nucleotides read TGCAGTGCTCGTGCCGGGACAGTCCTCATGAACACTGAAGCTTTCTTT.

This chain links TRBV6-1 with TRBJ2-3; no firm D call. The V and J ends lost 7 bases and 1 base respectively, with 12 bases between them. The germline gives CDR1 MNHNS, CDR2 SASEGT. The CDR3 has 14 amino acids. The CDR3 DNA reads TGTGCCAGCATCAGGTCCGGTGGCACAGATACGCAGTATTTT. Translation: CASIRSGGTDTQYF.